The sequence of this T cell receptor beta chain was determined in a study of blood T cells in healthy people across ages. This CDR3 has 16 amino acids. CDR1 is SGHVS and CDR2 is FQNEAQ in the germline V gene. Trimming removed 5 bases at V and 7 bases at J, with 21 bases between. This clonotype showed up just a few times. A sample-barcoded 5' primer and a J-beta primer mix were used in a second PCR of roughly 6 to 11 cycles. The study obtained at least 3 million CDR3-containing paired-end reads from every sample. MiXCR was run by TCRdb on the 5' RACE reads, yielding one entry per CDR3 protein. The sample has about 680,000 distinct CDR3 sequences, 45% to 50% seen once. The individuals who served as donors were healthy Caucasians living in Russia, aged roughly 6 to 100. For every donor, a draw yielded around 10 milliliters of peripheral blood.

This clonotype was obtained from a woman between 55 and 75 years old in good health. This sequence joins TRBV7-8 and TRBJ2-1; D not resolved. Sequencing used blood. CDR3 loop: CASSDLSLFEANEQFF. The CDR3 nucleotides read TGTGCCAGCAGCGACCTGTCCCTGTTTGAGGCGAATGAGCAGTTCTTC.